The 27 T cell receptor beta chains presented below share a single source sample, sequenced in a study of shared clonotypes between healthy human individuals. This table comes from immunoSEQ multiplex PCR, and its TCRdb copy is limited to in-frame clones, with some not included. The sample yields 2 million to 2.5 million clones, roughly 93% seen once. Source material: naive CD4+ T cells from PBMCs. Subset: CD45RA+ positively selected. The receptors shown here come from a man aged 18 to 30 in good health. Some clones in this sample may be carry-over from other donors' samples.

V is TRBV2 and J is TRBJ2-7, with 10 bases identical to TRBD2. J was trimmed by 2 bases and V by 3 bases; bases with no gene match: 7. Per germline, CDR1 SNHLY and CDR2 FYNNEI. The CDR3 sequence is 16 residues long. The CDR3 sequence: CASSEGLAGVAYEQYF. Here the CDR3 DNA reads TGTGCCAGCAGTGAGGGGCTAGCGGGAGTGGCCTACGAGCAGTACTTC.

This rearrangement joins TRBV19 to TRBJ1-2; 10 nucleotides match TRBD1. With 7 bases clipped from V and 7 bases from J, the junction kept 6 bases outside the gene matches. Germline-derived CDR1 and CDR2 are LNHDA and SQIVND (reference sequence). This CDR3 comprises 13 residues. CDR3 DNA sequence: TGTGCCAGTACCAAGGACAGGGGGTTTGGCTACACCTTC. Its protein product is CASTKDRGFGYTF. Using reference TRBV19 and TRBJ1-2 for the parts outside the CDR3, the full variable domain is DGGITQSPKYLFRKEGQNVTLSCEQNLNHDAMYWYRQDPGQGLRLIYYSQIVNDFQKGDIAEGYSVSREKKESFPLTVTSAQKNPTAFYLCASTKDRGFGYTFGSGTRLTVV.

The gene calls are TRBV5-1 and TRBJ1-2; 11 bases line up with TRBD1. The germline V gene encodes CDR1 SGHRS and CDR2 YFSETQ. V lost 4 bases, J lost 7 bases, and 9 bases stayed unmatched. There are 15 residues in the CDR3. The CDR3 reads CASSEGQGVRFGYTF. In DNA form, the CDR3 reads TGCGCCAGCAGCGAGGGACAGGGGGTCCGCTTTGGCTACACCTTC.

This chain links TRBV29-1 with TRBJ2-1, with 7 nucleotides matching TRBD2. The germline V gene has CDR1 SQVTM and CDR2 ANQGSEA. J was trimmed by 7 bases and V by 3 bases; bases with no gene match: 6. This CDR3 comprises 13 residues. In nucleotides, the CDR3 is TGCAGCGTTGAGGGGACTACCTTGAATGAGCAGTTCTTC. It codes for CSVEGTTLNEQFF.

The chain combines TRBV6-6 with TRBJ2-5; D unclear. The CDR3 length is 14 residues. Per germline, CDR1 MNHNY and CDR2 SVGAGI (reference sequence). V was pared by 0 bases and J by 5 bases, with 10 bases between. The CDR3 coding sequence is TGTGCCAGCAGTTACTCCTCTAGAAAGGAGACCCAGTACTTC. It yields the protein CASSYSSRKETQYF.

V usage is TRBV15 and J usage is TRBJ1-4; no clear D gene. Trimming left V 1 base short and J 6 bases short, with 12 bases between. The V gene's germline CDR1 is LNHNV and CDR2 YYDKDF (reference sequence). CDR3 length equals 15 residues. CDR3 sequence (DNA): TGTGCCACCAGCAGAGGGTTTGGGAGGGATGAAAAACTGTTTTTT. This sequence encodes CATSRGFGRDEKLFF. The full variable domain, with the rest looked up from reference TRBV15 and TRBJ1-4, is DAMVIQNPRYQVTQFGKPVTLSCSQTLNHNVMYWYQQKSSQAPKLLFHYYDKDFNNEADTPDNFQSRRPNTSFCFLDIRSPGLGDTAMYLCATSRGFGRDEKLFFGSGTQLSVL.

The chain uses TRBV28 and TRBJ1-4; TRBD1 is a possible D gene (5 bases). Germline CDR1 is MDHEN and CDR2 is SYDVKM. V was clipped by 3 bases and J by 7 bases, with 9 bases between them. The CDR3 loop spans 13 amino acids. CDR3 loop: CASSLDGGEKLFF. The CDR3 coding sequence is TGTGCCAGCAGTTTGGACGGGGGTGAAAAACTGTTTTTT.

The CDR3 bases are TGTGCCAGCAGCCCGGACAGGGAGGCGAGCAATCAGCCCCAGCATTTT. As protein: CASSPDREASNQPQHF. The chain links TRBV11-3 to TRBJ1-5, with 8 bases fitting TRBD1. CDR1 is SGHNT and CDR2 is YENEEA in the germline V gene. The CDR3 runs 16 residues. J gave up 1 base and V 5 bases, and 7 bases lay outside the gene matches.

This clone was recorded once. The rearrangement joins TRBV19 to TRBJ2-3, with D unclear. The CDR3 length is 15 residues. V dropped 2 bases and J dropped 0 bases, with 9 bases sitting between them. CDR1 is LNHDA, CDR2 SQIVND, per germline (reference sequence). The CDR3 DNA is TGTGCCAGTAGTATAAAGGCTAGTAGCACAGATACGCAGTATTTT. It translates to CASSIKASSTDTQYF. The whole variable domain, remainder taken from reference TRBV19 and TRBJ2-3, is DGGITQSPKYLFRKEGQNVTLSCEQNLNHDAMYWYRQDPGQGLRLIYYSQIVNDFQKGDIAEGYSVSREKKESFPLTVTSAQKNPTAFYLCASSIKASSTDTQYFGPGTRLTVL.

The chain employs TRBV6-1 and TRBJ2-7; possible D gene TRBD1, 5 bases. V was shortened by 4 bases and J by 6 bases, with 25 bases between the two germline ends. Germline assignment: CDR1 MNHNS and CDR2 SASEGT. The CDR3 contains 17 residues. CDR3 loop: CASSGPDSPVWRAEQYF. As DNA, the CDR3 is TGTGCCAGCAGTGGACCCGACAGCCCCGTTTGGAGAGCCGAGCAGTACTTC.

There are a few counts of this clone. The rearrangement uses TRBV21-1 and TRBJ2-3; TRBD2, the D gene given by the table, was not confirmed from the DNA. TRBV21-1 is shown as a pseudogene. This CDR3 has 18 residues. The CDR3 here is CASTVVSRRLPSTDTQYF. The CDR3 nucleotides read TGTGCCAGCACCGTCGTAAGTAGGAGGCTTCCTAGCACAGATACGCAGTATTTT.

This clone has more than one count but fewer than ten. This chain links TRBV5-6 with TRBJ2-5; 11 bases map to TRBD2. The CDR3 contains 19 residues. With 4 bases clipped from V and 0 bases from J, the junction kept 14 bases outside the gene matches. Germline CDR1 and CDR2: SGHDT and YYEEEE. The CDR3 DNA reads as TGTGCCAGCAGCCCCCCGGGACTAGCGGATGGGTGGAACCAAGAGACCCAGTACTTC. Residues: CASSPPGLADGWNQETQYF.

CDR3 amino acids: CASSFRPPPIGETQYF. The CDR3 region has the DNA TGTGCCAGCAGTTTTCGTCCCCCCCCCATTGGCGAGACCCAGTACTTC. This chain connects TRBV28 to TRBJ2-5; D call uncertain. V was cut by 3 bases and J by 5 bases, with 19 bases left in between. Germline lookup yields CDR1 MDHEN and CDR2 SYDVKM. The CDR3 is made up of 16 amino acids.

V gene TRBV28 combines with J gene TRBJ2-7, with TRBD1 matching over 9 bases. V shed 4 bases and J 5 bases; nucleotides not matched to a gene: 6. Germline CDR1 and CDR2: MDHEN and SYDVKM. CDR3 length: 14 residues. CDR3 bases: TGTGCCAGCAGTTCCTCGGACAGGGGACACGAGCAGTACTTC. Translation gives CASSSSDRGHEQYF.

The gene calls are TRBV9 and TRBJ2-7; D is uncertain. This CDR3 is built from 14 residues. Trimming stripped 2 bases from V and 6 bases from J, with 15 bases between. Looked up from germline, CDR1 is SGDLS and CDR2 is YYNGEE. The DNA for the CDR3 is TGTGCCAGCAGCGTCCGTATTGATTCGGGCGAGCAGTACTTC. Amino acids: CASSVRIDSGEQYF.

The CDR3 bases are TGTGCCAGCACCGCCCCTAATAGTGGACCCCGCCCCAATGAGCAGTTCTTC. Translation gives CASTAPNSGPRPNEQFF. The V gene is TRBV25-1, the J gene TRBJ2-1; unclear D gene. Deletions cut 7 bases from V and 6 bases from J, with 25 bases between. Germline loops: CDR1 MGHDK, CDR2 SYGVNS. This CDR3 is 17 amino acids long.

CDR3 amino acids: CASSLDSALRVTEAFF. The CDR3 region has the DNA TGTGCCAGCAGCTTAGATTCGGCCTTAAGGGTCACTGAAGCTTTCTTT. The chain uses TRBV11-2 and TRBJ1-1, with D hard to call. CDR1 SGHAT and CDR2 FQNNGV come from the germline V gene. Trimming took 0 bases from V and 4 from J, leaving 15 bases between them. The CDR3 sequence is 16 residues long. The full variable domain, rest sourced from reference TRBV11-2 and TRBJ1-1, is EAGVAQSPRYKIIEKRQSVAFWCNPISGHATLYWYQQILGQGPKLLIQFQNNGVVDDSQLPKDRFSAERLKGVDSTLKIQPAKLEDSAVYLCASSLDSALRVTEAFFGQGTRLTVV.

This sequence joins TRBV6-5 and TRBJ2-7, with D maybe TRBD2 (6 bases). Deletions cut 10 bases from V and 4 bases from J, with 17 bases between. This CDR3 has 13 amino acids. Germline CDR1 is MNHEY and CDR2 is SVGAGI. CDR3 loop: CATAGLHSYEQYF. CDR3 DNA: TGTGCCACCGCGGGACTCCATTCATACGAGCAGTACTTC.

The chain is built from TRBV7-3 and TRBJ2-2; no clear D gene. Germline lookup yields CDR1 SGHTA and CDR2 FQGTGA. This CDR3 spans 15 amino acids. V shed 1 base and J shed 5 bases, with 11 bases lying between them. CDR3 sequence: CASSLNPPRTGELFF. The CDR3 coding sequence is TGTGCCAGCAGCTTAAACCCCCCACGGACCGGGGAGCTGTTTTTT.

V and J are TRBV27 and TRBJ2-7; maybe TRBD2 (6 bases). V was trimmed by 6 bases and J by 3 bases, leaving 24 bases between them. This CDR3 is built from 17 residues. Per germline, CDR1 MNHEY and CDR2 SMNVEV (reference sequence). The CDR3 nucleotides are TGTGCCAGCAGACCCAGGAGGGCCGGGACGTTTAGCTACGAGCAGTACTTC. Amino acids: CASRPRRAGTFSYEQYF.

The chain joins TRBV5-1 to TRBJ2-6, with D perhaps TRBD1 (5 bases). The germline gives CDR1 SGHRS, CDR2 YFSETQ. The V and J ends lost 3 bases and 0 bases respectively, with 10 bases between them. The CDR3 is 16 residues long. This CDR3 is CASSWTPDSGANVLTF. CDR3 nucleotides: TGCGCCAGCAGCTGGACACCCGACTCTGGGGCCAACGTCCTGACTTTC.

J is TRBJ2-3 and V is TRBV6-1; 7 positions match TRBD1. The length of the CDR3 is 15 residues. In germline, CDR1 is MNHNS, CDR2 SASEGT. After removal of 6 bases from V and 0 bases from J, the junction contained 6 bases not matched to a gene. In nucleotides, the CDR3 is TGTGCCAGCAGCCGAGGGACAGCAAGCACAGATACGCAGTATTTT. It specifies CASSRGTASTDTQYF.

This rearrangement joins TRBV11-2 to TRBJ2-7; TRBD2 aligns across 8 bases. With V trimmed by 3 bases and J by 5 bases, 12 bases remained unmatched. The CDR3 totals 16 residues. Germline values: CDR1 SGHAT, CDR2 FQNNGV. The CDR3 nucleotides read TGTGCCAGCAGCTTCTGGTCCGGGACTAGTTACCACGAGCAGTACTTC. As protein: CASSFWSGTSYHEQYF. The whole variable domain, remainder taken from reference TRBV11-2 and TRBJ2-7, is EAGVAQSPRYKIIEKRQSVAFWCNPISGHATLYWYQQILGQGPKLLIQFQNNGVVDDSQLPKDRFSAERLKGVDSTLKIQPAKLEDSAVYLCASSFWSGTSYHEQYFGPGTRLTVT.

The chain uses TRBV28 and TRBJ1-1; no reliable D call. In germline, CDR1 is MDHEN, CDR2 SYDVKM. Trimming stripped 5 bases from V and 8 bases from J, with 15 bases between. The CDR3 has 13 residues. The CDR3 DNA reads TGTGCCAGCAGTCCAGGACGGAGTACCGAAGCTTTCTTT. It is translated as CASSPGRSTEAFF.

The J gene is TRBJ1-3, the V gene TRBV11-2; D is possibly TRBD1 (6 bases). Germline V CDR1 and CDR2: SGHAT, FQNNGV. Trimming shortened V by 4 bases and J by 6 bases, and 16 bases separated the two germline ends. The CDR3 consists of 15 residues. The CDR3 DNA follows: TGTGCCAGCAGCTCCAGAGACAGGCGGCTAAACACCATATATTTT. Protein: CASSSRDRRLNTIYF.

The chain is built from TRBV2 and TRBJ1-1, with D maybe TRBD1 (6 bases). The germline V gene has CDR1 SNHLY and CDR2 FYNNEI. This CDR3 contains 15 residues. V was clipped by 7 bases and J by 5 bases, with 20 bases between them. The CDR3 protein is CASTLRGFRNTEAFF. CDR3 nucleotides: TGTGCCAGCACCTTAAGGGGGTTTCGGAATACTGAAGCTTTCTTT.

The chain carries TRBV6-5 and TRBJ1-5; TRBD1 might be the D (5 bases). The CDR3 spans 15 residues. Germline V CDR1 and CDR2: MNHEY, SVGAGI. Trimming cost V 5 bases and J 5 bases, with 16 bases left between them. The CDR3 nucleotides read TGTGCCAGCAGTACCCTTCAGGGTTTTGATCAGCCCCAGCATTTT. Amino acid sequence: CASSTLQGFDQPQHF.